The 22 T cell receptor beta chains below all came from one sample that was sequenced in a study of CXCR3-negative and CXCR3-positive naive CD8 T cells. Broader study findings: CXCR3-positive naive cells carried more hydrophobic TRB CDR3s than CXCR3-negative ones.

For these TCRs, the target antigens are not known. The libraries of TRB cDNA were constructed through 5' RACE using UMI labels. TCRdb re-called the 5' RACE reads and shows each CDR3 protein once, DNA omitted. This sample carries roughly 8,100 distinct CDR3 sequences, with roughly 1.5% going to the ten biggest clones. The specimen was naive CXCR3+ CD8+ T cells from blood. As for subset: CD45RO-CCR7+CD27+CD95- naive CD8+ T cells expressing CXCR3 (TNR3+). These receptors came from a human donor in good health. Some clones in this sample may be carry-over from other donors' samples.

This chain links TRBV20-1 with TRBJ1-1; there is no DNA to check the TCRdb D call of TRBD1. The CDR3 has 13 amino acids. Germline lookup yields CDR1 DFQATT and CDR2 SNEGSKA (reference sequence). This chain's CDR3 is CSAKDRGSTEAFF.

The V and J genes are TRBV5-1 and TRBJ2-1. The CDR3 runs to 13 residues. CDR1 is SGHRS and CDR2 is YFSETQ in the germline V gene. CDR3: CASSLSASNEQFF.

This rearrangement joins TRBV9 to TRBJ2-5; with no DNA, the TCRdb D assignment of TRBD1 cannot be verified. Germline V gene data show CDR1 as SGDLS and CDR2 as YYNGEE. CDR3 length equals 14 residues. This CDR3 is CASSVWTDQETQYF.

This clonotype is classed as medium-sized by frequency. This chain's CDR3 is CASSEAGAYNEQFF. The chain is built from TRBV6-4 and TRBJ2-1; TCRdb proposes TRBD2, but this gene call is untestable without DNA. The germline CDR1 and CDR2 sequences are MRHNA and SNTAGT. The CDR3 has 14 residues.

According to its frequency, this clonotype is medium-sized (0.01 to 0.1%). V is TRBV21-1 and J is TRBJ2-3; the D call from TCRdb, TRBD1, cannot be confirmed without DNA. TRBV21-1 is a recognized pseudogene. This CDR3 contains 14 residues. CDR3: CASIGQGVLDTQYF.

The chain links TRBV5-1 to TRBJ2-7; with no DNA, the TCRdb D assignment of TRBD2 cannot be verified. Germline V lookup: CDR1 SGHRS, CDR2 YFSETQ. This CDR3 contains 16 residues. The CDR3 here is CASSSGAGGMKDEQYF.

This chain joins TRBV2 and TRBJ1-5; with no DNA, the TCRdb D assignment of TRBD1 cannot be verified. The CDR3 has 17 amino acids. Germline V gives CDR1 SNHLY, CDR2 FYNNEI. CDR3 loop: CASSDHGAVYSNQPQHF.

The chain carries TRBV19 and TRBJ2-2; TCRdb's D call of TRBD1 is untestable without DNA. The germline CDR1 and CDR2 sequences are LNHDA and SQIVND (reference sequence). This CDR3 is built from 13 residues. CDR3 in amino acids: CASSTTGAGELFF.

The rearrangement uses TRBV6-5 and TRBJ2-1. CDR1 and CDR2 from the germline V gene are MNHEY and SVGAGI. The CDR3 has 14 amino acids. The CDR3 here is CASSYSRNYNEQFF.

The J gene is TRBJ2-3, the V gene TRBV6-5; no DNA is available, so the TRBD1 call from TCRdb remains unchecked. Looked up from germline, CDR1 is MNHEY and CDR2 is SVGAGI. The CDR3 is 13 residues long. Here the CDR3 reads CASSQGWGDTQYF.

Frequency places this clonotype as medium-sized. The chain combines TRBV20-1 with TRBJ2-7. The CDR3 sequence is 15 residues long. Per germline, CDR1 DFQATT and CDR2 SNEGSKA (reference sequence). The CDR3 is CSARDYIRDSNEQYF.

This chain connects TRBV2 to TRBJ2-7; checking the TCRdb D call of TRBD1 is not possible without DNA. The CDR3 runs 14 residues. CDR1 and CDR2 from the germline V gene are SNHLY and FYNNEI. CDR3 loop: CASSEFPGSYEQYF.

This clonotype is classed as medium-sized (0.01 to 0.1%) by frequency. The CDR3 is CATCSREDLRNEQFF. This chain links TRBV27 with TRBJ2-1; TCRdb's D gene call, TRBD2, goes unchecked for lack of DNA. Germline V gene data show CDR1 as MNHEY and CDR2 as SMNVEV (reference sequence). This CDR3 is built from 15 residues.

This clonotype is called medium-sized based on its frequency. The genes are TRBV12-3 or TRBV12-4 and TRBJ2-1; TCRdb gives TRBD1 as the D gene, but with no DNA this cannot be confirmed. The CDR3 runs 15 residues. Here the CDR3 reads CASSPTGRSYNEQFF.

According to its frequency, this clonotype is large (0.1 to 1%). The V and J genes are TRBV9 and TRBJ1-5; TCRdb outputs TRBD1, but without DNA this stays unchecked. This CDR3 has 15 residues. Germline CDR1 is SGDLS and CDR2 is YYNGEE. CDR3 amino acids: CASSAGQGRNQPQHF.

The V call is TRBV12-3 or TRBV12-4, the J call TRBJ1-1; the TCRdb D gene call, TRBD1, has no DNA to confirm it. The CDR3 spans 17 residues. CDR3 amino acids: CASSLALGAPHIAEAFF.

This chain connects TRBV20-1 to TRBJ2-2. From germline, CDR1 is DFQATT and CDR2 SNEGSKA (reference sequence). The CDR3 extends over 13 amino acids. CDR3 protein: CSARLAETGELFF.

V and J are TRBV6-2 or TRBV6-3 and TRBJ1-5. The V gene's germline CDR1 is MNHEY and CDR2 SVGEGT. This CDR3 has 14 amino acids. The CDR3 protein is CASSPTRLNQPQHF.

The V call is TRBV11-2, the J call TRBJ2-7. The germline CDR1 and CDR2 sequences are SGHAT and FQNNGV. This CDR3 spans 11 amino acids. CDR3 residues: CASSLVDEQYF.

The gene calls are TRBV13 and TRBJ1-1; TCRdb's D gene call, TRBD1, goes unchecked for lack of DNA. The germline V gene encodes CDR1 PRHDT and CDR2 FYEKMQ (reference sequence). The length of the CDR3 is 14 residues. CDR3: CASSYPSGGTEAFF.

The chain joins TRBV23-1 to TRBJ1-5; TCRdb's D gene call, TRBD1, goes unchecked for lack of DNA. TRBV23-1 is noted as an ORF with a role that remains uncertain. The CDR3 runs 21 residues. The CDR3 sequence is CASSQALERTGQEDSNQPQHF.

The chain uses TRBV4-1 and TRBJ2-7; absent DNA, TCRdb's TRBD1 call cannot be checked. CDR3 length: 15 amino acids. Germline CDR1 is MGHRA and CDR2 is YSYEKL. The CDR3 here is CASSQLDRAPGEQYF.